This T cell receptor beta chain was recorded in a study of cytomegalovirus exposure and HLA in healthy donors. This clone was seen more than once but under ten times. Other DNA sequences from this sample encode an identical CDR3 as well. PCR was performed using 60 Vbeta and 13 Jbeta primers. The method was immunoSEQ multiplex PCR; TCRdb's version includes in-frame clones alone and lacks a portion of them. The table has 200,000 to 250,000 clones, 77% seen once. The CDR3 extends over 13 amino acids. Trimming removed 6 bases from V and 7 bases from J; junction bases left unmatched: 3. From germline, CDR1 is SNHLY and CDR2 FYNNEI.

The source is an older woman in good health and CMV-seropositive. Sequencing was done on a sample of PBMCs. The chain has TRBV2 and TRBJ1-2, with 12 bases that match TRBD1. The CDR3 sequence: CASRGQGAGGYTF. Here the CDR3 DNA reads TGTGCCAGCAGGGGACAGGGGGCAGGTGGCTACACCTTC. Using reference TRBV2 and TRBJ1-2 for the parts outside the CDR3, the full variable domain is EPEVTQTPSHQVTQMGQEVILRCVPISNHLYFYWYRQILGQKVEFLVSFYNNEISEKSEIFDDQFSVERPDGSNFTLKIRSTKLEDSAMYFCASRGQGAGGYTFGSGTRLTVV.